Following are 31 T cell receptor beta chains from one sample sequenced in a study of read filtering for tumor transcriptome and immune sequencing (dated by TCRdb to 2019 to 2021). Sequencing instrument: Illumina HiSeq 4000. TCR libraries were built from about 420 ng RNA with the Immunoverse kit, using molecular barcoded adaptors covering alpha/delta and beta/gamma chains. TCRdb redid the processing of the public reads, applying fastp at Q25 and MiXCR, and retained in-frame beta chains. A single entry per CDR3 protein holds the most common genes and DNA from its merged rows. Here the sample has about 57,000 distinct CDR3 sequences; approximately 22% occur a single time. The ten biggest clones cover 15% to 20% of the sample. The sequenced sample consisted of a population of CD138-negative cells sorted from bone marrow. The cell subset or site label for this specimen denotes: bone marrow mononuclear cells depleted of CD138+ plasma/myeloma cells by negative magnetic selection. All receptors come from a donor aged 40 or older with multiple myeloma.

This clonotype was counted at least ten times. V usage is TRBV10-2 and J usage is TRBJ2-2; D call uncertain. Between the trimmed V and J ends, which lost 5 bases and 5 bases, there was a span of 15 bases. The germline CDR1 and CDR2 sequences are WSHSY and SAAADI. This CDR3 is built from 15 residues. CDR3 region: CASSSGFGGTGELFF. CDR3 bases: TGCGCCAGCAGTTCAGGCTTTGGTGGGACCGGGGAGCTGTTTTTT.

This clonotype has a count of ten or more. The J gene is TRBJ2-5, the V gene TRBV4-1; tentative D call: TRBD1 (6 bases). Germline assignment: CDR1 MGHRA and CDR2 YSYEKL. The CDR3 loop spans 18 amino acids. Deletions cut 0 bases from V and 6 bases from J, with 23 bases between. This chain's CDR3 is CASSQDFGATRQGKTQYF. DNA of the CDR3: TGCGCCAGCAGCCAAGATTTCGGGGCCACCCGGCAGGGGAAGACCCAGTACTTC.

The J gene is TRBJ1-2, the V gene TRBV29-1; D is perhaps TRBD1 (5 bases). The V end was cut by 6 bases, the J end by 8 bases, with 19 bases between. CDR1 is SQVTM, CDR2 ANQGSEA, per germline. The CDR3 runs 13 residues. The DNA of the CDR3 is TGCAGCGTGGGTGGCAGGGCACGGCAAGGCTACACCTTC. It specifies CSVGGRARQGYTF.

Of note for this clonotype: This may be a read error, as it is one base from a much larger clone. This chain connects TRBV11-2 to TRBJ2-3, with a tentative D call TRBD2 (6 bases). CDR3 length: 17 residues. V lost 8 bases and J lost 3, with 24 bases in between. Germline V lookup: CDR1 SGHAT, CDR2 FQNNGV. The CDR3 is CASGWLEERAMTDTQYF. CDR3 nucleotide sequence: TGTGCCAGCGGCTGGCTGGAGGAGCGGGCAATGACAGATACGCAGTATTTT.

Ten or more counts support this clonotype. CDR3 sequence: CSAIRGSEYEQYF. CDR3 coding DNA: TGCAGTGCTATTCGGGGTAGCGAGTACGAGCAGTACTTC. The chain joins TRBV20-1 to TRBJ2-7; D possibly corresponds to TRBD2 (5 bases). Looked up from germline, CDR1 is DFQATT and CDR2 is SNEGSKA (reference sequence). The V gene lost 4 bases and the J gene lost 4 bases, with 14 bases spanning the gap. The CDR3 has 13 amino acids.

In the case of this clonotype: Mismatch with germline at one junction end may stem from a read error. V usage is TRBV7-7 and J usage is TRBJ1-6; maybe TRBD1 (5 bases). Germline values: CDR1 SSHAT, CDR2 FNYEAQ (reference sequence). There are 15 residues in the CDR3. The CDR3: CASSLDRDPHSPLHF. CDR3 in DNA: TGTGCTAGCAGCTTAGACCGGGACCCCCATTCACCCCTCCACTTT.

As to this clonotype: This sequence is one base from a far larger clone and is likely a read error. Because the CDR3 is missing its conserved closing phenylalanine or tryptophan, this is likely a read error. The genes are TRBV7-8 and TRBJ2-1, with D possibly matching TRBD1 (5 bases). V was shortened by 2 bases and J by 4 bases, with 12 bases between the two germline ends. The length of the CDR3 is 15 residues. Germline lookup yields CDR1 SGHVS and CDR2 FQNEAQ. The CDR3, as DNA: TGTGCCAGCAGCTTAAGGGGCAGAATATACAATGAGCAGTTCATC. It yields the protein CASSLRGRIYNEQFI.

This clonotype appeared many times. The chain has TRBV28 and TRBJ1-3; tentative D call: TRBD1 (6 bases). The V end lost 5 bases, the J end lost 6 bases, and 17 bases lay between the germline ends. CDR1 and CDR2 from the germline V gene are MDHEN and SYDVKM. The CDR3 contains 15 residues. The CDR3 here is CASSTTGQRANTIYF. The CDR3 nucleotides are TGTGCCAGCAGTACCACGGGACAACGAGCAAACACCATATATTTT.

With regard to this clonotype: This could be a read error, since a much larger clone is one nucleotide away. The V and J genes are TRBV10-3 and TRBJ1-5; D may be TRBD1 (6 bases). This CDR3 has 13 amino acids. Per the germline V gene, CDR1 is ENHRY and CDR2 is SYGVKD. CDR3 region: CAIGESWDIGYYF. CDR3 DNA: TGTGCCATCGGTGAGTCTTGGGACATCGGGTACTACTTT.

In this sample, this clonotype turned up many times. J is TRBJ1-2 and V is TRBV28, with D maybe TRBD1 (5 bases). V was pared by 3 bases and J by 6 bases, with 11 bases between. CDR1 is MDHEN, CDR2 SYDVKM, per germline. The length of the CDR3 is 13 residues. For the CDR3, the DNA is TGTGCCAGCAGTTTCTCTCAGGGACATGGCTACACCTTC. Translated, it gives CASSFSQGHGYTF.

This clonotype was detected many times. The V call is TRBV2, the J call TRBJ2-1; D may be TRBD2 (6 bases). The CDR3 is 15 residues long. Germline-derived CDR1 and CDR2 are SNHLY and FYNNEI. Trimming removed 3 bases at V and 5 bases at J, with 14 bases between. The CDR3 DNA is TGTGCCAGCAGTGAGCTAGCGAGAACCAACAATGAGCAGTTCTTC. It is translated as CASSELARTNNEQFF. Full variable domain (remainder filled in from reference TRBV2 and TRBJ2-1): EPEVTQTPSHQVTQMGQEVILRCVPISNHLYFYWYRQILGQKVEFLVSFYNNEISEKSEIFDDQFSVERPDGSNFTLKIRSTKLEDSAMYFCASSELARTNNEQFFGPGTRLTVL.

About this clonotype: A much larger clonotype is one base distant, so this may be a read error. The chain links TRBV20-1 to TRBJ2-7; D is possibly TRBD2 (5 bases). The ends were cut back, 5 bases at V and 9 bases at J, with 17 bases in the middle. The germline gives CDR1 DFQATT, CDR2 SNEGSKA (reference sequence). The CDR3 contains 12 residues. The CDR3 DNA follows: TGCAGTGCTGCTCTAGAGGCTGGGAGGCAGTACTTC. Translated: CSAALEAGRQYF.

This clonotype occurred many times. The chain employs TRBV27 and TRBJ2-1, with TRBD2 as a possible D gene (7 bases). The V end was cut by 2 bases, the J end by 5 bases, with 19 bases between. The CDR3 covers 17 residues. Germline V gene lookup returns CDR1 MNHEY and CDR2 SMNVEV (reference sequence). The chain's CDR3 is CASSLVYGGGGHNEQFF. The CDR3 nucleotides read TGTGCCAGCAGTTTAGTTTACGGGGGAGGGGGGCACAATGAGCAGTTCTTC.

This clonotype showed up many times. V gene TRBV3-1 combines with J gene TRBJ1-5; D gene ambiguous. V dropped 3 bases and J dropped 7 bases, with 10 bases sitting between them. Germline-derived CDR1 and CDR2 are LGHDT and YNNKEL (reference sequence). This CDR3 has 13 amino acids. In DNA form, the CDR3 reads TGTGCCAGCAGCCAGTGGCAGGCCCAGCCCCAGCATTTT. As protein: CASSQWQAQPQHF.

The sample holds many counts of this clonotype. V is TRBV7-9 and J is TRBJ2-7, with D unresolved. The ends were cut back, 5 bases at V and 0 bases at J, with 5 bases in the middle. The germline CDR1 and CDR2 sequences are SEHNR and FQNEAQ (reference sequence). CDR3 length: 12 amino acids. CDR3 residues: CASSLTSYEQYF. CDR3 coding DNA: TGTGCCAGCAGCCTCACCTCCTACGAGCAGTACTTC.

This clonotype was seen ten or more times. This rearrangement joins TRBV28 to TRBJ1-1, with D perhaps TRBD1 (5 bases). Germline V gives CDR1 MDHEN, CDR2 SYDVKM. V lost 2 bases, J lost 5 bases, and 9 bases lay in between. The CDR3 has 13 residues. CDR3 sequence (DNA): TGTGCCAGCAGTTTAGTCCGGGGGACTGAAGCTTTCTTT. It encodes CASSLVRGTEAFF.

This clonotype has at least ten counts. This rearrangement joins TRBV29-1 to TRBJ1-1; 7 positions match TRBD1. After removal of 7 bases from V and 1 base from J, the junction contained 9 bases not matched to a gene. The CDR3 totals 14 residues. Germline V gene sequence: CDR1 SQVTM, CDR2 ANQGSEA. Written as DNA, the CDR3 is TGCAGCGCCACCCCTCGGACAGGGAACACTGAAGCTTTCTTT. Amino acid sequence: CSATPRTGNTEAFF.

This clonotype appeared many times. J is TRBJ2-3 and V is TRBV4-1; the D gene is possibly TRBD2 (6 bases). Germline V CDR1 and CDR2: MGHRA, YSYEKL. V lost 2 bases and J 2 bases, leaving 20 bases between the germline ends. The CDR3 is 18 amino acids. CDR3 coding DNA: TGCGCCAGCAGCCAATCCCTCGGGCGGACTACTTCCACAGATACGCAGTATTTT. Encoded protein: CASSQSLGRTTSTDTQYF.

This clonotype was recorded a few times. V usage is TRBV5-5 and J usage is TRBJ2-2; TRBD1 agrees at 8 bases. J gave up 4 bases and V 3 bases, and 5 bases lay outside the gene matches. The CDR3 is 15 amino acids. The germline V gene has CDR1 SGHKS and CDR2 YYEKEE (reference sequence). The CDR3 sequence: CASSYRGLVTGELFF. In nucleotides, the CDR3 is TGTGCCAGCAGCTACAGGGGGTTGGTCACCGGGGAGCTGTTTTTT. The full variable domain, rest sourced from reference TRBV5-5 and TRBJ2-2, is DAGVTQSPTHLIKTRGQQVTLRCSPISGHKSVSWYQQVLGQGPQFIFQYYEKEERGRGNFPDRFSARQFPNYSSELNVNALLLGDSALYLCASSYRGLVTGELFFGEGSRLTVL.

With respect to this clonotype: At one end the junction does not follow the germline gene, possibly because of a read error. For the CDR3, the DNA is TGTGCCAGCAGGCAGACTAGCGGGATACCAGACACGCAGTATTTT. Its protein product is CASRQTSGIPDTQYF. J is TRBJ2-3 and V is TRBV7-2, with 11 bases identical to TRBD2. Germline CDR1 is SGHTA and CDR2 is FQGNSA. This CDR3 comprises 15 residues.

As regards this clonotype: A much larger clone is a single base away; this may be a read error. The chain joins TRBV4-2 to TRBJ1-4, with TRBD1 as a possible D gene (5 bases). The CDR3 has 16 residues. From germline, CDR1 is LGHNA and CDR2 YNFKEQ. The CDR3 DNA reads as TGTGCCAGCGGCCAAGATTCCGGGGGATGGAATGAAAAACTGTTTTTT. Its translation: CASGQDSGGWNEKLFF.

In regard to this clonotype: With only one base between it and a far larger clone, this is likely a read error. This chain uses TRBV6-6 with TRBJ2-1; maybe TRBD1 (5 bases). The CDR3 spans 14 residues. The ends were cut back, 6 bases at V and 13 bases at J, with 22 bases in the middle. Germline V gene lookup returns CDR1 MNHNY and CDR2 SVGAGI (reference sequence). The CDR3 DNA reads TGTGCCAGCAGAGGCACACTCGGACACCCCTATCAGTTCTTC. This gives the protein CASRGTLGHPYQFF.

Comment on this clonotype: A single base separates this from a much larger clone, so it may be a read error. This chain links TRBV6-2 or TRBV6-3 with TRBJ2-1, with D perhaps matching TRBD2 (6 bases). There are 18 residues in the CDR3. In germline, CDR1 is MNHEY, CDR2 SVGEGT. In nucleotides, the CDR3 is TGTGCCAGCAGTTACTCCCCCGGACTAACGCTCTCCTACAATGAGCAGCTCTTC. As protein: CASSYSPGLTLSYNEQLF.

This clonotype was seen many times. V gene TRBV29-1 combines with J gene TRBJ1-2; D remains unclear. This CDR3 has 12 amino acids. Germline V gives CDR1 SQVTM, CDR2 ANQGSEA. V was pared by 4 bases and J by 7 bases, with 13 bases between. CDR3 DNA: TGCAGCGTTGGGTCCCTGCTTCCTGGCTACACCTTC. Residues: CSVGSLLPGYTF.

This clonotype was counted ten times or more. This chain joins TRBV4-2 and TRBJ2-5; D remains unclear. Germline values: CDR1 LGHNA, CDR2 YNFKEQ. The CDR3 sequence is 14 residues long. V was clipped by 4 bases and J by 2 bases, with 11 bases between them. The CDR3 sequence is CASSRLGRQETQYF. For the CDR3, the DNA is TGTGCCAGCAGCCGCCTTGGAAGACAAGAGACCCAGTACTTC.

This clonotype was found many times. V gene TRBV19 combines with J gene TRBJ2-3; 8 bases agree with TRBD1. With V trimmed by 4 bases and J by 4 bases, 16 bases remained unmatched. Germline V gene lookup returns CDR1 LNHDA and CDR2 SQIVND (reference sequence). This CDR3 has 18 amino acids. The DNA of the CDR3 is TGTGCCAGTAGTACCAGGACAGGGCGGTATGCAGGAGCAGATACGCAGTATTTT. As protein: CASSTRTGRYAGADTQYF.

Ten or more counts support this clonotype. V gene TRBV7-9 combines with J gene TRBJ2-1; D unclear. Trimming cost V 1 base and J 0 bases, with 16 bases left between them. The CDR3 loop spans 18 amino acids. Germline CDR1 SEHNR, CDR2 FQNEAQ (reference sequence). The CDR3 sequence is CASSLGFAVSDSYNEQFF. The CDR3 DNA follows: TGTGCCAGCAGCTTAGGGTTTGCGGTATCAGACTCCTACAATGAGCAGTTCTTC.

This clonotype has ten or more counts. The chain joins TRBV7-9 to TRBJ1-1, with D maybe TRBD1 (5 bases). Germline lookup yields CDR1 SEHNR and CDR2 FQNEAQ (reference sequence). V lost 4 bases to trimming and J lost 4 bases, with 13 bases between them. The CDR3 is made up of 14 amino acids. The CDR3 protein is CASSSTGRGTEAFF. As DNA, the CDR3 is TGTGCCAGCAGCTCAACAGGAAGAGGCACTGAAGCTTTCTTT.

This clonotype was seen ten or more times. The CDR3 here is CASSKMNAGGLETQYF. The CDR3 DNA reads TGCGCCAGCAGCAAGATGAATGCAGGGGGCTTGGAGACCCAGTACTTC. The rearrangement links TRBV5-1 to TRBJ2-5; 8 bases match TRBD1. The CDR3 runs to 16 residues. Germline CDR1 reads SGHRS; CDR2 reads YFSETQ. J lost 5 bases, V lost 4 bases, and 13 bases had no gene match. Using reference TRBV5-1 and TRBJ2-5 for the parts outside the CDR3, the full variable domain is KAGVTQTPRYLIKTRGQQVTLSCSPISGHRSVSWYQQTPGQGLQFLFEYFSETQRNKGNFPGRFSGRQFSNSRSEMNVSTLELGDSALYLCASSKMNAGGLETQYFGPGTRLLVL.

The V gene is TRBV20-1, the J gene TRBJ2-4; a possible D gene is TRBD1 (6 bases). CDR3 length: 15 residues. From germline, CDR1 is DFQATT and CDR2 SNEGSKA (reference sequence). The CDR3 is CSADRPMVAKNIQYF. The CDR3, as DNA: TGCAGCGCTGACAGGCCAATGGTGGCCAAAAACATTCAGTACTTC.

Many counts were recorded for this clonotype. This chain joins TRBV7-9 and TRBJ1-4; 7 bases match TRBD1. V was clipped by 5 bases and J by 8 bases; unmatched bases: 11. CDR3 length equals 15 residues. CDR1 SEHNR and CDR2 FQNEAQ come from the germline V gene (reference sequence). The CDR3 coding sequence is TGTGCCAGCAGCCCCGTGGCAGGGGGAGGCGAAAAACTGTTTTTT. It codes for CASSPVAGGGEKLFF.